Listed here is a single T cell receptor beta chain. As yet, its antigen is unknown. The CDR3 runs 13 residues. Trimming removed 7 bases at V and 15 bases at J, with 22 bases between. The germline V gene has CDR1 SEHNR and CDR2 FQNEAQ (reference sequence). The data stem from a study of CD8 T cells in ankylosing spondylitis. Study observations and caveats: Peripheral blood samples showed relatively rare disease-linked clones, and these clones were CD8+.

As the method for making TCR beta libraries, quantitative 5'-RACE with molecular barcodes was used. A single record per CDR3 protein comes from TCRdb applying MiXCR to the 5' RACE reads. The table includes about 160,000 distinct CDR3 sequences, approximately 16% detected once. The sample consisted of blood, either unsorted or a sorted T cell fraction (not recorded which). The TCR comes from a male donor with ankylosing spondylitis or in good health (not recorded which). V is TRBV7-9 and J is TRBJ2-1; D may be TRBD1 (5 bases). The CDR3 coding sequence is TGTGCCAGCACCACAGGTGGACCAACGGATCCGTTCTTC. Protein: CASTTGGPTDPFF.